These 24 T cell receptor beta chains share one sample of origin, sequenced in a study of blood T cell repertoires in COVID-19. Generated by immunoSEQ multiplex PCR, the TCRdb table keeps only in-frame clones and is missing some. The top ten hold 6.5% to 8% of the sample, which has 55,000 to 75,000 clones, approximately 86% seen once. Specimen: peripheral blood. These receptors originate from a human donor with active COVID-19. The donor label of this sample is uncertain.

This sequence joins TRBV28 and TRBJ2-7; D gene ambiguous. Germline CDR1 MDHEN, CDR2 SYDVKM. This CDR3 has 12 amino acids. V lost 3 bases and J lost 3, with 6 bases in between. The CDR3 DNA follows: TGTGCCAGCAGTTTGACGGGCTACGAGCAGTACTTC. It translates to CASSLTGYEQYF.

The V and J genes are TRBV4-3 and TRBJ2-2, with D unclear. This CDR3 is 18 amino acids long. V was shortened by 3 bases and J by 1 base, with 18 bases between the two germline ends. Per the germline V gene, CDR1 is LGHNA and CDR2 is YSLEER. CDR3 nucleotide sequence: TGCGCCAGCAGCCAGGAACGACTCGCGCCATTGAACACCGGGGAGCTGTTTTTT. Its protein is CASSQERLAPLNTGELFF.

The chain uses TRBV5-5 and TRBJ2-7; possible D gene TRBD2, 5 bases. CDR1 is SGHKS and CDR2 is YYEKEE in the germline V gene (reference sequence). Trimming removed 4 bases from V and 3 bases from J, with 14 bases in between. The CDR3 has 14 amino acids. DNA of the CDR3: TGTGCCAGCAGCCCCAATCCCGGGGACTACGAGCAGTACTTC. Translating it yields CASSPNPGDYEQYF.

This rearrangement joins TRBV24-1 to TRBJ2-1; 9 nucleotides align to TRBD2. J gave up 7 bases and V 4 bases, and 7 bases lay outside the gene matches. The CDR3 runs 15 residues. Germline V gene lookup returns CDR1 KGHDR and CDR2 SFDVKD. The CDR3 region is CATSDLSGSVNEQFF. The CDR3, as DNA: TGTGCCACCAGTGACCTTAGCGGGAGCGTTAATGAGCAGTTCTTC.

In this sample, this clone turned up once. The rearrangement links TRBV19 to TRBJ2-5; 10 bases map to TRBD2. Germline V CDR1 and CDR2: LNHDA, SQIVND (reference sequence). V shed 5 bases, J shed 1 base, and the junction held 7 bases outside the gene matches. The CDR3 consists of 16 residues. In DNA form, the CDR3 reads TGTGCCAGTAGTCCGAAGACTAGCGGGTTCCAAGAGACCCAGTACTTC. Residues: CASSPKTSGFQETQYF.

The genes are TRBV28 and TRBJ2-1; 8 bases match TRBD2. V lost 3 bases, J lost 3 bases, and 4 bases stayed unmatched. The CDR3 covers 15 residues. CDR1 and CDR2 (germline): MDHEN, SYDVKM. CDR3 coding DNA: TGTGCCAGCAGTTTTAGCGGGAATCACTACAATGAGCAGTTCTTC. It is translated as CASSFSGNHYNEQFF.

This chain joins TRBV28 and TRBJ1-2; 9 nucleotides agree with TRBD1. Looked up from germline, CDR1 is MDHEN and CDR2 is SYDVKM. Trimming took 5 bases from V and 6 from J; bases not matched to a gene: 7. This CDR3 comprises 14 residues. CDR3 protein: CASSVGQGFDGYTF. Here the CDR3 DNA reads TGTGCCAGCAGTGTGGGACAGGGCTTCGATGGCTACACCTTC.

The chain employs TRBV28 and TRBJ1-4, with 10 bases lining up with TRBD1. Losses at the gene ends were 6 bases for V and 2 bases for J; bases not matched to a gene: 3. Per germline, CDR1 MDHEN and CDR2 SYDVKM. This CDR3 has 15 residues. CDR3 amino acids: CASSTTGGTNEKLFF. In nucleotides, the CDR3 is TGTGCCAGCAGCACGACAGGGGGCACTAATGAAAAACTGTTTTTT.

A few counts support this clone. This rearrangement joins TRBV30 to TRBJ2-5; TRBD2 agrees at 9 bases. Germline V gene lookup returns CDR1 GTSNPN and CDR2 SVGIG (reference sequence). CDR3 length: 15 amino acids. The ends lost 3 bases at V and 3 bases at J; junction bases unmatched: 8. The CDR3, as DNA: TGTGCCTGGAGGTTTAGCGGGGGCCCGAAAGAGACCCAGTACTTC. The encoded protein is CAWRFSGGPKETQYF.

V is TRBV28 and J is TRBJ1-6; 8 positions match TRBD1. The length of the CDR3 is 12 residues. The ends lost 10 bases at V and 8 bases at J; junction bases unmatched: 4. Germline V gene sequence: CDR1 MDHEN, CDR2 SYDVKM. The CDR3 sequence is CAIQGGDSPLHF. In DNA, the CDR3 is TGTGCCATACAGGGGGGCGATTCACCCCTCCACTTT.

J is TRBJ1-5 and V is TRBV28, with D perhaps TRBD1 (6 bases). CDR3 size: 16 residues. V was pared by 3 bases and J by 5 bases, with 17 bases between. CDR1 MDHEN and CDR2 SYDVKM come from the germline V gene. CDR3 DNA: TGTGCCAGCAGTTTTGGGGGCGCGGCGTCGTATCAGCCCCAGCATTTT. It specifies CASSFGGAASYQPQHF.

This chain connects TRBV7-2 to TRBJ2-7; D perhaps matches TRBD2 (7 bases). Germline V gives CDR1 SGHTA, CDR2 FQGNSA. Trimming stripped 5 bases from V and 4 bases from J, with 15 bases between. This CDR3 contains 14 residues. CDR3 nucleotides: TGTGCCAGCAGCCCAAGGGGGGGGCGGTACGAGCAGTACTTC. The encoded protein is CASSPRGGRYEQYF.

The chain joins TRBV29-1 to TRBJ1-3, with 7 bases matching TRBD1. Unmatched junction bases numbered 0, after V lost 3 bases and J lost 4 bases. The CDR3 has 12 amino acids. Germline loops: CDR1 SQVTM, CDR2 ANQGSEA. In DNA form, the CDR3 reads TGCAGCGTTGAGGACAGGGGAAACACCATATATTTT. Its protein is CSVEDRGNTIYF.

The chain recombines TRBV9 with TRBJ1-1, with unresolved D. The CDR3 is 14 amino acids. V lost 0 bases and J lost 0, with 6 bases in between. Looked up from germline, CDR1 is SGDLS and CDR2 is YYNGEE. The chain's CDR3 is CASSVESVNTEAFF. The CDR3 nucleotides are TGTGCCAGCAGCGTAGAGTCGGTGAACACTGAAGCTTTCTTT.

CDR3 residues: CAIRAGDSSYEQYF. As DNA, the CDR3 is TGTGCCATCAGGGCAGGGGACAGCTCCTACGAGCAGTACTTC. This chain uses TRBV10-3 with TRBJ2-7, with 7 positions matching TRBD1. Germline CDR1 is ENHRY and CDR2 is SYGVKD. The junction had 5 bases not matched to a gene; V was cut back by 6 bases and J by 0 bases. The CDR3 is 14 residues long.

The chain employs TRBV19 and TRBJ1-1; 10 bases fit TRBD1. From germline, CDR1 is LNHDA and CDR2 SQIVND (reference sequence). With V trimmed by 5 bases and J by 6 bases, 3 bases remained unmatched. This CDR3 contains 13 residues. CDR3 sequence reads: CASSYGQGAEAFF. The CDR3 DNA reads TGTGCCAGTAGTTACGGACAGGGGGCTGAAGCTTTCTTT.

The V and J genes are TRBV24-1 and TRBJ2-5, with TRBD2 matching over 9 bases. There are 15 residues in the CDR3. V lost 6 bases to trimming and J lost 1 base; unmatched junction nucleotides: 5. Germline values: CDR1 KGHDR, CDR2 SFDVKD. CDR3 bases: TGTGCCACCAGTTCTGGCGGGAGGGCCCAAGAGACCCAGTACTTC. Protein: CATSSGGRAQETQYF.

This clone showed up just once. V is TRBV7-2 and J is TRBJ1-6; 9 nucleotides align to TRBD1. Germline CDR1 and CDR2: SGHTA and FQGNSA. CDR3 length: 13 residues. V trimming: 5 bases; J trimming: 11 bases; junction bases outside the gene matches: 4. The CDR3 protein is CASSATGGTPLHF. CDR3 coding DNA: TGTGCCAGCAGCGCGACAGGGGGAACACCCCTCCACTTT.

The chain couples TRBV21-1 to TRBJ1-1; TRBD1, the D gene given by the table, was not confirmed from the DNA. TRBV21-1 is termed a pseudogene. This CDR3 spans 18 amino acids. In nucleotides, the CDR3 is TGTGCCAGCAGCAGTTTAGCGGGACAGGGGGCCTGCACGCCTGAAGCTTTCTTT. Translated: CASSSLAGQGACTPEAFF.

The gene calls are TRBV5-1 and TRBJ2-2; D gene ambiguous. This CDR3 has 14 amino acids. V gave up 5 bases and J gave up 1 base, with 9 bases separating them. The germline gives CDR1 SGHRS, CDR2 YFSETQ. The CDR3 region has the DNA TGCGCCAGCAGGAATCAGGAGAACACCGGGGAGCTGTTTTTT. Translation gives CASRNQENTGELFF. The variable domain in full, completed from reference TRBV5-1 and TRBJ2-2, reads KAGVTQTPRYLIKTRGQQVTLSCSPISGHRSVSWYQQTPGQGLQFLFEYFSETQRNKGNFPGRFSGRQFSNSRSEMNVSTLELGDSALYLCASRNQENTGELFFGEGSRLTVL.

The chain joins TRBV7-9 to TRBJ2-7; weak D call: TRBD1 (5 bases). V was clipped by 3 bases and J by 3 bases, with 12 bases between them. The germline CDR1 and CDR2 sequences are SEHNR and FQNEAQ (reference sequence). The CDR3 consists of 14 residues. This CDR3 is CASSFTGFLYEQYF. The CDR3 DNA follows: TGTGCCAGCAGCTTTACAGGATTCCTCTACGAGCAGTACTTC.

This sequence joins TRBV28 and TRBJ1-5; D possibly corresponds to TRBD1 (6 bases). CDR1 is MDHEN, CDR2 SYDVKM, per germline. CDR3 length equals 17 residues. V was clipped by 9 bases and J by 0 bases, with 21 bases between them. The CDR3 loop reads CASKTRGGHSSNQPQHF. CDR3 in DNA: TGTGCCAGTAAGACCCGGGGGGGGCACAGTAGCAATCAGCCCCAGCATTTT.

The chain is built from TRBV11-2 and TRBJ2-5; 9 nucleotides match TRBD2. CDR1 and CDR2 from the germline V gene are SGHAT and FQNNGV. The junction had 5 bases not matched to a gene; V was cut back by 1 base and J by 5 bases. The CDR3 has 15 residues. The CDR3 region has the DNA TGTGCCAGCAGCTTAGGAGCGGGAGGTTTTGAGACCCAGTACTTC. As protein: CASSLGAGGFETQYF.

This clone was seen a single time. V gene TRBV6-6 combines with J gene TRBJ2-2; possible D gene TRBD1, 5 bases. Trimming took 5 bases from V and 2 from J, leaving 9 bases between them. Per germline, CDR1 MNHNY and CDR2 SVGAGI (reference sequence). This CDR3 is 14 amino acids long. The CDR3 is CASSRTLNTGELFF. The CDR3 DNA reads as TGTGCCAGCAGTCGGACACTTAACACCGGGGAGCTGTTTTTT.